A single sample gave rise to the 13 T cell receptor beta chains below, sequenced in a study of OX40 agonist ivuxolimab in advanced cancers. Method: immunoSEQ multiplex PCR; TCRdb's copy keeps in-frame clones and lacks some. Seen here are tens of thousands of clones, roughly 84% observed once, and the top ten hold about 0.32%. The specimen was CD4+ or CD8+ T cells sorted from blood, collected in a trial of the OX40 agonist ivuxolimab. These receptors came from an adult with an advanced solid tumor such as melanoma, head and neck, liver or kidney cancer.

CDR3 sequence: CASSSRTVRPEAFF. CDR3 nucleotide sequence: TGTGCCAGCAGCTCTAGGACGGTGAGGCCTGAAGCTTTCTTT. The chain recombines TRBV5-5 with TRBJ1-1; the D is unclear. The CDR3 spans 14 residues. Germline assignment: CDR1 SGHKS and CDR2 YYEKEE (reference sequence). V was clipped by 3 bases and J by 6 bases, with 15 bases between them.

The rearrangement links TRBV11-2 to TRBJ2-1; the match to TRBD2 covers 8 bases. V lost 5 bases and J lost 6; bases outside the gene matches: 9. This CDR3 is 15 amino acids long. Germline CDR1 and CDR2: SGHAT and FQNNGV. DNA of the CDR3: TGTGCCAGCAGCCTGGGGGGGACTAGGGGCAATGAGCAGTTCTTC. It yields the protein CASSLGGTRGNEQFF.

V and J are TRBV27 and TRBJ2-7; no clear D. The CDR3 runs to 17 residues. Per germline, CDR1 MNHEY and CDR2 SMNVEV (reference sequence). V was trimmed by 5 bases and J by 0 bases, leaving 20 bases between them. The DNA for the CDR3 is TGTGCCAGCAGTCCACGCGGCGCTTACCGGAGCTCCTACGAGCAGTACGTC. This translates into CASSPRGAYRSSYEQYV.

The chain recombines TRBV11-2 with TRBJ2-3, with a weak D call TRBD2 (6 bases). Germline assignment: CDR1 SGHAT and CDR2 FQNNGV. Between the trimmed V and J ends, which lost 3 bases and 2 bases, there was a span of 12 bases. The CDR3 runs 15 residues. CDR3 sequence reads: CASSFSGGNTDTQYF. For the CDR3, the DNA is TGTGCCAGCAGCTTCTCCGGGGGTAACACAGATACGCAGTATTTT. Full variable domain (outside the CDR3, taken from reference TRBV11-2 and TRBJ2-3): EAGVAQSPRYKIIEKRQSVAFWCNPISGHATLYWYQQILGQGPKLLIQFQNNGVVDDSQLPKDRFSAERLKGVDSTLKIQPAKLEDSAVYLCASSFSGGNTDTQYFGPGTRLTVL.

The chain uses TRBV5-1 and TRBJ2-5; the D call may be TRBD1 or TRBD2 (5 bases each). The CDR3 totals 14 residues. Germline V gene lookup returns CDR1 SGHRS and CDR2 YFSETQ. Trimming stripped 1 base from V and 3 bases from J, with 10 bases between. The CDR3, as DNA: TGCGCCAGCAGCTTGAGGGGACCAGAAGAGACCCAGTACTTC. It yields the protein CASSLRGPEETQYF.

The chain employs TRBV19 and TRBJ2-6; D ambiguous. Between the trimmed V and J ends, which lost 10 bases and 1 base, there was a span of 8 bases. The CDR3 has 13 residues. Germline CDR1 and CDR2: LNHDA and SQIVND (reference sequence). The CDR3 here is CATDKSGANVLTF. The CDR3 DNA sequence: TGTGCCACCGACAAATCTGGGGCCAACGTCCTGACTTTC.

The rearrangement uses TRBV7-3 and TRBJ2-6, with no clear D. CDR3 length: 15 residues. V lost 0 bases, J lost 0 bases, and 3 bases lay in between. In germline, CDR1 is SGHTA, CDR2 FQGTGA. CDR3 in amino acids: CASSLTPSGANVLTF. The CDR3 DNA reads as TGTGCCAGCAGCTTAACTCCCTCTGGGGCCAACGTCCTGACTTTC.

In DNA, the CDR3 is TGTGCCAGTTTGGACAGGAACACCGGGGAGCTGTTTTTT. Its translation: CASLDRNTGELFF. The chain couples TRBV6-5 to TRBJ2-2, with D perhaps TRBD1 (6 bases). The length of the CDR3 is 13 residues. The V gene's germline CDR1 is MNHEY and CDR2 SVGAGI. Deletions cut 9 bases from V and 1 base from J, with 9 bases between.

V usage is TRBV19 and J usage is TRBJ1-3; weak D call: TRBD1 (5 bases). CDR1 is LNHDA and CDR2 is SQIVND in the germline V gene (reference sequence). V shed 5 bases and J shed 0 bases, with 14 bases lying between them. The CDR3 loop spans 16 amino acids. The CDR3 loop is CASSLRQIFSGNTIYF. The CDR3, as DNA: TGTGCCAGTAGTCTACGACAGATTTTCTCTGGAAACACCATATATTTT.

The CDR3 sequence: CASSVVGNTIYF. CDR3 coding DNA: TGTGCCAGCAGTGTGGTGGGAAACACCATATATTTT. V gene TRBV2 combines with J gene TRBJ1-3; D is unresolved. The CDR3 length is 12 residues. Trimming took off 4 bases at V and 4 bases at J, with 5 bases between the two ends. Germline CDR1 SNHLY, CDR2 FYNNEI.

The V call is TRBV15, the J call TRBJ1-4; TRBD1 agrees at 7 bases. The CDR3 sequence is 13 residues long. V lost 10 bases, J lost 3 bases, and 5 bases stayed unmatched. Germline V CDR1 and CDR2: LNHNV, YYDKDF (reference sequence). CDR3 amino acids: CAITTGSNEKLFF. The CDR3 coding sequence is TGTGCCATTACGACAGGGTCTAATGAAAAACTGTTTTTT.

Details on this clone: At the DNA level, this CDR3 is encoded by other sequences in the same sample as well. The chain joins TRBV5-1 to TRBJ2-3; the D gene is possibly TRBD2 (7 bases). V lost 5 bases and J lost 0, with 10 bases in between. There are 14 residues in the CDR3. Germline lookup yields CDR1 SGHRS and CDR2 YFSETQ. The CDR3 loop is CASRKGGSTDTQYF. The CDR3, as DNA: TGCGCCAGCAGGAAGGGGGGGAGCACAGATACGCAGTATTTT.

This clone was recorded a few times. The CDR3 spells CASSLAGTSYEQYF. The CDR3 DNA is TGTGCCAGCAGCTTAGCCGGGACCTCCTACGAGCAGTACTTC. The chain carries TRBV7-9 and TRBJ2-7; D possibly uses TRBD1 or TRBD2 (5 bases each). V dropped 0 bases and J dropped 0 bases, with 6 bases sitting between them. The CDR3 contains 14 residues. Germline V lookup: CDR1 SEHNR, CDR2 FQNEAQ (reference sequence).